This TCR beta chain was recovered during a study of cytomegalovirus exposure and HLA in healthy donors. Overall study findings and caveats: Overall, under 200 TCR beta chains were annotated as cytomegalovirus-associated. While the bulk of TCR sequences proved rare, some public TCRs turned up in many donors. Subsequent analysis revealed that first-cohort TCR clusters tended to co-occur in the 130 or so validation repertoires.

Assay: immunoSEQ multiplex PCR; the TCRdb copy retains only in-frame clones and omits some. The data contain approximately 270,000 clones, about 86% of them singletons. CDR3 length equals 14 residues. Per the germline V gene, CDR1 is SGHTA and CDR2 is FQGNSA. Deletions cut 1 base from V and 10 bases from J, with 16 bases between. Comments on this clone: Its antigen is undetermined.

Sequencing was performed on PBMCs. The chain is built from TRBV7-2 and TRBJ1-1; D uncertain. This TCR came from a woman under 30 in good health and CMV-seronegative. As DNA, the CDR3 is TGTGCCAGCAGCTTAGGGTCTACGAGGAACGGAGCTTTCTTT. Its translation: CASSLGSTRNGAFF.